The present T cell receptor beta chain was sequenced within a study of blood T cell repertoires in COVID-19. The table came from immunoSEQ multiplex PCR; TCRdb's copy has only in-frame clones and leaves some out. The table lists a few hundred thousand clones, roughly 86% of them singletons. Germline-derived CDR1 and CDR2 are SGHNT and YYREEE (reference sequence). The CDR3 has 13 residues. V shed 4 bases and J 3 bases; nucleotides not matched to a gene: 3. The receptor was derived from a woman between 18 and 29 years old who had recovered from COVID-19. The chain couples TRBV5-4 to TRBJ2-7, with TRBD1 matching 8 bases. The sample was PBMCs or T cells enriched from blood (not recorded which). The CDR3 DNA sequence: TGTGCCAGCAGCCTGACAGGGGTCTACGAGCAGTACTTC. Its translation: CASSLTGVYEQYF.